The T cell receptor beta chain under discussion was sequenced for a study of blood T cell repertoires in COVID-19 (TCRdb year 2020). With regard to the full study: Samples from collaborators originated in the United States, Italy and Spain and spanned both the acute and convalescent phases of COVID-19. The sample metadata nearly always contained a de-identified subject ID, COVID-19 status, age in years and sex. The samples were drawn from two sources: the first 160 participants of the ongoing ImmuneRACE study, and 1,200 or so subjects contributed by 6 global collaborators. The material from the prospective study consisted of cDNA or gDNA derived from T cells, B-cell-depleted T cells, or PBMCs. Deeply sampled blood TCRbeta repertoires from subjects exposed to, actively infected with, or recovered from COVID-19 were included in the dataset. The repertoires were made available in a free public database intended to serve as a resource for research on the immune response to SARS-CoV-2. HLA class I and class II types, where available, came from metadata supplied by the sample provider rather than from assay-based typing.

Details on this clone: This receptor's antigen is unknown. No base quality values were provided; no much bigger clone lies one nucleotide off.

The research as a whole found: The quantity of clinical and demographic metadata differed by source and by participant and was supplied without curation.

The V end gives up 0 bases and the J end 5 bases, leaving 14 bases in the junction not matched to a gene. The germline V gene encodes CDR1 MNHEY and CDR2 SVGEGT. The CDR3 numbers 19 residues from cysteine through phenylalanine. The CDR3 DNA has 57 bases and is translated from base 1. The immunoSEQ Assay, a bias-controlled multiplex PCR, was used to amplify TCRbeta CDR3 regions from genomic DNA. For the original study's pipeline: Nucleated cell counts per sample were estimated from amplification of reference gene primers within the assay. Sequence reads were collapsed and filtered to measure the absolute abundance of every unique TCRbeta CDR3 rearrangement. Productive Simpson clonality was computed per sample as the square root of Simpson's diversity index over productive rearrangements. The clones in this table, taken by TCRdb from immuneACCESS, are in-frame only. Not every clone is retained; where verified, under half of the shortfall comes from an unresolved V gene, and the cause of the rest is unknown. V and J calls and clone size are as listed in that table; D and trimming were resolved from the DNA. The sample yields around 82,000 clones; about 88% were counted once. Roughly an eighth of the sample comes from the top ten.

The collaborating institutions used their own protocols to collect whole blood in K2EDTA tubes. Collaborator samples were shipped for TCRbeta analysis as frozen whole blood, isolated PBMCs, or DNA extracted from either sample type. The origin of this receptor is a man in his 70s with active or convalescent COVID-19. The specimen was peripheral blood. The chain was built from TRBV6-2 or TRBV6-3 and TRBJ2-7; a stretch of 12 junction bases matches TRBD2. The CDR3 is CASSYSPFPGLAGWDEQYF. The sequenced DNA: TGTGCCAGCAGTTACTCCCCTTTTCCTGGACTAGCGGGGTGGGACGAGCAGTACTTC.